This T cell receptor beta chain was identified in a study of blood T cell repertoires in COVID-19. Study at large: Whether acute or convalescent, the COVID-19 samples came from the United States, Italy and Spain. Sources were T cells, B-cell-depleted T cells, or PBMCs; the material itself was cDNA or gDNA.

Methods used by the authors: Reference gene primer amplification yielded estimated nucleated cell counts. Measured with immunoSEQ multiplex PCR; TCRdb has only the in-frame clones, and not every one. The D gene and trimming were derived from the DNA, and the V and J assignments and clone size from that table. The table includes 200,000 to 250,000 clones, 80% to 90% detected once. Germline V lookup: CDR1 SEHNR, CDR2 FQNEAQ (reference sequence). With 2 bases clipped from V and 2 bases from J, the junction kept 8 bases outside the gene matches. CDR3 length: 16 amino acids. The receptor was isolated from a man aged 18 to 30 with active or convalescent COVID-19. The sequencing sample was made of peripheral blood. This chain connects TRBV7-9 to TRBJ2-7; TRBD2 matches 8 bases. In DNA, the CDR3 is TGTGCCAGCAGCTTAAGTACCGCGGGGGGACCCTACGAGCAGTACTTC. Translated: CASSLSTAGGPYEQYF.